The rows below give T cell receptor beta chains drawn from one sample of a study of CD8 T cells in ankylosing spondylitis. One entry per CDR3 protein, called by TCRdb with MiXCR from the 5' RACE reads. The sample lists fewer than 130,000 distinct CDR3 sequences, about 25% occurring once. Specimen: synovial fluid, either unsorted or a sorted T cell fraction (not recorded which). These receptors were taken from a male donor with ankylosing spondylitis. Each CDR3 is given with its conserved first and last residue. The order of the fields is V gene, J gene, clone size, D gene, CDR3 length, CDR3 DNA, CDR3 protein. The D gene is left open where the match is weak. Size is omitted from some rows. Given values are once, few, many or a class for expanded clones.

V gene: TRBV4-1
J gene: TRBJ2-1
clone size: few
D gene: .
CDR3 length: 16
CDR3 DNA: TGCGCCAGCAGCCAAGACAACTACCGGGGGTACAATGAGCAGTTCTTC
CDR3 protein: CASSQDNYRGYNEQFF

V gene: TRBV30
J gene: TRBJ1-2
clone size: few
D gene: TRBD1
CDR3 length: 14
CDR3 DNA: TGTGCCTGGAGTGTTGGAGGACAGGGCTATGGCTACACCTTC
CDR3 protein: CAWSVGGQGYGYTF

V gene: TRBV29-1
J gene: TRBJ2-5
clone size: .
D gene: TRBD1
CDR3 length: 12
CDR3 DNA: TGCAGCGTGGACAGGCAACAAGAGACCCAGTACTTC
CDR3 protein: CSVDRQQETQYF

V gene: TRBV4-1
J gene: TRBJ1-5
clone size: .
D gene: .
CDR3 length: 15
CDR3 DNA: TGCGCCAGCAGCCAAGTCAGGGTCCCCAATCAGCCCCAGCATTTT
CDR3 protein: CASSQVRVPNQPQHF

V gene: TRBV11-2
J gene: TRBJ1-1
clone size: few
D gene: .
CDR3 length: 18
CDR3 DNA: TGTGCCAGCAGCTCACCATTCATGGGATCACTCATGAACACTGAAGCTTTCTTT
CDR3 protein: CASSSPFMGSLMNTEAFF

V gene: TRBV7-8
J gene: TRBJ1-1
clone size: .
D gene: .
CDR3 length: 16
CDR3 DNA: TGTGCCAGCAGCCCTGATACAGGATGGAGGAACACTGAAGCTTTCTTT
CDR3 protein: CASSPDTGWRNTEAFF

V gene: TRBV7-9
J gene: TRBJ2-1
clone size: few
D gene: .
CDR3 length: 11
CDR3 DNA: TGTGCCAGCAGCTCCGGGGTATCGGGGTTCTTC
CDR3 protein: CASSSGVSGFF

V gene: TRBV24-1
J gene: TRBJ2-7
clone size: .
D gene: .
CDR3 length: 11
CDR3 DNA: TGTGCCACCAGTGTCCGGGGCGAGCAGTACTTC
CDR3 protein: CATSVRGEQYF

V gene: TRBV18
J gene: TRBJ1-1
clone size: .
D gene: .
CDR3 length: 14
CDR3 DNA: TGTGCCAGCTCACCTCTGGACGGGACTACTGAAGCTTTCTTT
CDR3 protein: CASSPLDGTTEAFF

V gene: TRBV5-1
J gene: TRBJ2-3
clone size: .
D gene: .
CDR3 length: 16
CDR3 DNA: TGCGCCAGCAGCTTGGGGGGTCCGCAGAGGGCAGATACGCAGTATTTT
CDR3 protein: CASSLGGPQRADTQYF

V gene: TRBV5-1
J gene: TRBJ2-3
clone size: .
D gene: .
CDR3 length: 17
CDR3 DNA: TGCGCCAGCAGCTTGGGACGTAGCGGTACTAGCACAGATACGCAGTATTTT
CDR3 protein: CASSLGRSGTSTDTQYF

V gene: TRBV27
J gene: TRBJ2-1
clone size: .
D gene: TRBD2
CDR3 length: 15
CDR3 DNA: TGTGCCAGCAGTTTACCACTAGCGGGATACAATGAGCAGTTCTTC
CDR3 protein: CASSLPLAGYNEQFF

V gene: TRBV10-3
J gene: TRBJ1-2
clone size: few
D gene: TRBD1
CDR3 length: 15
CDR3 DNA: TGTGCCATCAGCTCCCCCACAGGGGGCAGGGATGGCTACACCTTC
CDR3 protein: CAISSPTGGRDGYTF

V gene: TRBV13
J gene: TRBJ1-6
clone size: .
D gene: .
CDR3 length: 15
CDR3 DNA: TGTGCCAGCAGCTTACAAGCCTTAATGAATTCACCCCTCCACTTT
CDR3 protein: CASSLQALMNSPLHF

V gene: TRBV7-8
J gene: TRBJ2-3
clone size: .
D gene: TRBD2
CDR3 length: 16
CDR3 DNA: TGTGCCAGCAGCACCCCCCTAGCGGGGATCACAGATACGCAGTATTTT
CDR3 protein: CASSTPLAGITDTQYF

V gene: TRBV27
J gene: TRBJ1-1
clone size: many
D gene: .
CDR3 length: 16
CDR3 DNA: TGTGCCAGCAGCCTCACAGGGTGGGCAACTGACACTGAAGCTTTCTTT
CDR3 protein: CASSLTGWATDTEAFF

V gene: TRBV5-1
J gene: TRBJ2-3
clone size: few
D gene: .
CDR3 length: 14
CDR3 DNA: TGCGCCAGCAGCTTGTTCCTCCTCACAGATACGCAGTATTTT
CDR3 protein: CASSLFLLTDTQYF

V gene: TRBV30
J gene: TRBJ2-3
clone size: few
D gene: .
CDR3 length: 15
CDR3 DNA: TGTGCCTGCCTTAGAGGGAGGACCTATGGAGATACGCAGTATTTT
CDR3 protein: CACLRGRTYGDTQYF

V gene: TRBV2
J gene: TRBJ2-5
clone size: few
D gene: .
CDR3 length: 14
CDR3 DNA: TGTGCCAGCAGTGAAGCACGGGGTACGGAGACCCAGTACTTC
CDR3 protein: CASSEARGTETQYF

V gene: TRBV7-9
J gene: TRBJ1-5
clone size: .
D gene: .
CDR3 length: 14
CDR3 DNA: TGTGCCAGCAGCTCCGACAGGAGCAATCAGCCCCAGCATTTT
CDR3 protein: CASSSDRSNQPQHF

V gene: TRBV11-2
J gene: TRBJ2-6
clone size: once
D gene: TRBD2
CDR3 length: 19
CDR3 DNA: TGTGCCAGCAGCTCACGGCCTAGCGGGGCGATCTCTGGGGCCAACGTCCTGACTTTC
CDR3 protein: CASSSRPSGAISGANVLTF

V gene: TRBV27
J gene: TRBJ2-7
clone size: few
D gene: .
CDR3 length: 15
CDR3 DNA: TGTGCCAGCAGTTTATCAGGTCGTGTCGTAGGCGAGCAGTACTTC
CDR3 protein: CASSLSGRVVGEQYF

V gene: TRBV5-4
J gene: TRBJ2-3
clone size: few
D gene: .
CDR3 length: 16
CDR3 DNA: TGTGCCAGCAGCTTGGTCGTGGATTCTAGCACAGATACGCAGTATTTT
CDR3 protein: CASSLVVDSSTDTQYF

V gene: TRBV5-5
J gene: TRBJ2-2
clone size: .
D gene: TRBD2
CDR3 length: 15
CDR3 DNA: TGTGCCAGCAACCGCGGGCTAGCGGGCACCGGGGAGCTGTTTTTT
CDR3 protein: CASNRGLAGTGELFF

V gene: TRBV7-9
J gene: TRBJ1-1
clone size: few
D gene: .
CDR3 length: 13
CDR3 DNA: TGTGCCAGCAGCTTAGAATTAACGGCCGAAGCTTTCTTT
CDR3 protein: CASSLELTAEAFF

V gene: TRBV12-3/TRBV12-4
J gene: TRBJ2-2
clone size: medium-sized
D gene: .
CDR3 length: 15
CDR3 DNA: TGTGCCAGCAGGCCTCCCGGGGGCGTCGAGATTAGAATGTTTTTT
CDR3 protein: CASRPPGGVEIRMFF

V gene: TRBV29-1
J gene: TRBJ2-5
clone size: .
D gene: .
CDR3 length: 14
CDR3 DNA: TGCAGCGTTGAAGATTGGGGGACCTTAGAGACCCAGTACTTC
CDR3 protein: CSVEDWGTLETQYF

V gene: TRBV20-1
J gene: TRBJ2-2
clone size: .
D gene: TRBD2
CDR3 length: 14
CDR3 DNA: TGCAGTGCTAAGGGACTAGCGGGAACCGGGGAGCTGTTTTTT
CDR3 protein: CSAKGLAGTGELFF

V gene: TRBV2
J gene: TRBJ2-2
clone size: few
D gene: .
CDR3 length: 15
CDR3 DNA: TGTGCCAGCACCGACCCTAGCGCGAACACCGGGGAGCTGTTTTTT
CDR3 protein: CASTDPSANTGELFF

V gene: TRBV2
J gene: TRBJ2-3
clone size: .
D gene: TRBD2
CDR3 length: 14
CDR3 DNA: TGTGCCAGCAGTGCAGCTAGCGGGAGAGATACGCAGTATTTT
CDR3 protein: CASSAASGRDTQYF

V gene: TRBV10-2
J gene: TRBJ1-1
clone size: .
D gene: .
CDR3 length: 14
CDR3 DNA: TGCGCCAGCAGATGGGGGGGGGCGAGCACTGAAGCTTTCTTT
CDR3 protein: CASRWGGASTEAFF

V gene: TRBV12-3/TRBV12-4
J gene: TRBJ2-6
clone size: few
D gene: .
CDR3 length: 11
CDR3 DNA: TGTGCCAGCAGTTTAGAGGCCGTCCTGACTTTC
CDR3 protein: CASSLEAVLTF

V gene: TRBV12-3/TRBV12-4
J gene: TRBJ1-1
clone size: .
D gene: .
CDR3 length: 14
CDR3 DNA: TGTGCCAGCAGTCCCGTGGAGACCCCCGATGAAGCTTTCTTT
CDR3 protein: CASSPVETPDEAFF

V gene: TRBV6-1
J gene: TRBJ1-2
clone size: .
D gene: TRBD1
CDR3 length: 15
CDR3 DNA: TGTGCCAGCATCCAGGGGGAGGGCCGATACTATGGCTACACCTTC
CDR3 protein: CASIQGEGRYYGYTF

V gene: TRBV5-1
J gene: TRBJ2-7
clone size: .
D gene: .
CDR3 length: 15
CDR3 DNA: TGCGCCAGCACCAAAGACAGCCCAGGTTCGTACGAGCAGTACTTC
CDR3 protein: CASTKDSPGSYEQYF

V gene: TRBV20-1
J gene: TRBJ1-4
clone size: few
D gene: .
CDR3 length: 16
CDR3 DNA: TGCAGTGCTAGAGGGGGCTATGCAGGGGCAGGTGAAAAACTGTTTTTT
CDR3 protein: CSARGGYAGAGEKLFF

V gene: TRBV14
J gene: TRBJ2-7
clone size: few
D gene: TRBD2
CDR3 length: 16
CDR3 DNA: TGTGCCAGCAGCCAAGATTGGGGGAGGGCCTCCTACGAGCAGTACTTC
CDR3 protein: CASSQDWGRASYEQYF

V gene: TRBV10-3
J gene: TRBJ2-1
clone size: .
D gene: TRBD2
CDR3 length: 14
CDR3 DNA: TGTGCCATCGGCGCGGGAGGGCTCTACAATGAGCAGTTCTTC
CDR3 protein: CAIGAGGLYNEQFF

V gene: TRBV4-2
J gene: TRBJ2-3
clone size: .
D gene: TRBD2
CDR3 length: 18
CDR3 DNA: TGTGCCAGCAGCCAAAGCCCCCGGGCTAGCGGGAGCTCGGATACGCAGTATTTT
CDR3 protein: CASSQSPRASGSSDTQYF

V gene: TRBV12-3/TRBV12-4
J gene: TRBJ2-5
clone size: .
D gene: .
CDR3 length: 12
CDR3 DNA: TGTGCCAGCAGCGCAAACGGGGAGACCCAGTACTTC
CDR3 protein: CASSANGETQYF

V gene: TRBV2
J gene: TRBJ2-2
clone size: few
D gene: .
CDR3 length: 16
CDR3 DNA: TGTGCCAGCCTTTATGGAGCGCCTGAGAACACCGGGGAGCTGTTTTTT
CDR3 protein: CASLYGAPENTGELFF

V gene: TRBV5-4
J gene: TRBJ1-2
clone size: .
D gene: TRBD1
CDR3 length: 15
CDR3 DNA: TGTGCCAGCAGCTCCCCGACAGGGGGTGTCTATGGCTACACCTTC
CDR3 protein: CASSSPTGGVYGYTF

V gene: TRBV20-1
J gene: TRBJ1-5
clone size: .
D gene: .
CDR3 length: 12
CDR3 DNA: TGCAGTGCCACAATGGGCAATCAGCCCCAGCATTTT
CDR3 protein: CSATMGNQPQHF

V gene: TRBV7-8
J gene: TRBJ2-3
clone size: few
D gene: .
CDR3 length: 11
CDR3 DNA: TGTGCCAGCAGCTTTGTAGATACGCAGTATTTT
CDR3 protein: CASSFVDTQYF

V gene: TRBV12-3/TRBV12-4
J gene: TRBJ1-4
clone size: .
D gene: TRBD1
CDR3 length: 15
CDR3 DNA: TGTGCCAGCAGTTTATTTGGAAGGGGGCCAAAAAAACTGTTTTTT
CDR3 protein: CASSLFGRGPKKLFF

V gene: TRBV10-2
J gene: TRBJ2-5
clone size: many
D gene: TRBD2
CDR3 length: 15
CDR3 DNA: TGCGCCAGCAGTGAAGCGGGAGGCCCGGGAGAGACCCAGTACTTC
CDR3 protein: CASSEAGGPGETQYF

V gene: TRBV21-1
J gene: TRBJ2-7
clone size: .
D gene: .
CDR3 length: 17
CDR3 DNA: TGTGCCAGCAGCAAAATTACAGTTTACGGGAGTTTCTACGAGCAGTACTTC
CDR3 protein: CASSKITVYGSFYEQYF

V gene: TRBV6-2/TRBV6-3
J gene: TRBJ2-1
clone size: .
D gene: TRBD2
CDR3 length: 15
CDR3 DNA: TGTGCCAGCAGACCCTCGGGAGGGGTGGGTAATGAGCAGTTCTTC
CDR3 protein: CASRPSGGVGNEQFF

V gene: TRBV25-1
J gene: TRBJ2-1
clone size: few
D gene: TRBD1
CDR3 length: 14
CDR3 DNA: TGTGCCAGCAGAGGGGACAGGGTTTACAATGAGCAGTTCTTC
CDR3 protein: CASRGDRVYNEQFF

V gene: TRBV20-1
J gene: TRBJ1-4
clone size: few
D gene: .
CDR3 length: 12
CDR3 DNA: TGCAGTGCGAGGCTATCCGATGAAAAACTGTTTTTT
CDR3 protein: CSARLSDEKLFF

V gene: TRBV7-2
J gene: TRBJ2-3
clone size: .
D gene: TRBD2
CDR3 length: 15
CDR3 DNA: TGTGCCAGCAGCTTAGATAGCGGGATTGCAGATACGCAGTATTTT
CDR3 protein: CASSLDSGIADTQYF